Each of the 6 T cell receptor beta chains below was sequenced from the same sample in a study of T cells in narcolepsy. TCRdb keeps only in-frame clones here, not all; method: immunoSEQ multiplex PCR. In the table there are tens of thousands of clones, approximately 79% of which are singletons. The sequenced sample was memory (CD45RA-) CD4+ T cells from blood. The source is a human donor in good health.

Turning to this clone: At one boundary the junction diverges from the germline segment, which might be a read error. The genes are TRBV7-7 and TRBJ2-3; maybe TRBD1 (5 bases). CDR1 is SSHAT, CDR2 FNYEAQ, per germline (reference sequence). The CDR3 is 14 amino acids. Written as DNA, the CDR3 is TGTGCTAGCAGCCCAACAGGAGTATTGGATACGCAGTATTTT. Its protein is CASSPTGVLDTQYF. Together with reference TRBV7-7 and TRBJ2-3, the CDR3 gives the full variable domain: GAGVSQSPRYKVTKRGQDVTLRCDPISSHATLYWYQQALGQGPEFLTYFNYEAQPDKSGLPSDRFSAERPEGSISTLTIQRTEQRDSAMYRCASSPTGVLDTQYFGPGTRLTVL.

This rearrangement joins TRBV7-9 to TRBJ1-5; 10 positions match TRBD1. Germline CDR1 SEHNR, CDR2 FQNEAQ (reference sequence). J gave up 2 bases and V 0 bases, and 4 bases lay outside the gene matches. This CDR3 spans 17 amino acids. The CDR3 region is CASSLAGTGVGNQPQHF. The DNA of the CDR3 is TGTGCCAGCAGCTTAGCTGGGACAGGGGTAGGCAATCAGCCCCAGCATTTT.

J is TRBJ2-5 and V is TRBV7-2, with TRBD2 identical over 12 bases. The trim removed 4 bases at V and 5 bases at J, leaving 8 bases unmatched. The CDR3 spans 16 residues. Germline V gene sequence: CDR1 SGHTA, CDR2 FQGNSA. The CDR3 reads CASSSSSGGARETQYF. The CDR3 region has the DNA TGTGCCAGCAGCTCTTCTAGCGGGGGGGCAAGGGAGACCCAGTACTTC.

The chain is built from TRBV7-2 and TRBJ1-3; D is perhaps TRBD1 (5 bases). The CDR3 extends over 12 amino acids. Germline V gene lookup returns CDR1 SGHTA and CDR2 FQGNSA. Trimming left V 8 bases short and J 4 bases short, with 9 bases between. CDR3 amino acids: CASGWGGNTIYF. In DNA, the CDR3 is TGTGCCAGCGGCTGGGGCGGAAACACCATATATTTT.

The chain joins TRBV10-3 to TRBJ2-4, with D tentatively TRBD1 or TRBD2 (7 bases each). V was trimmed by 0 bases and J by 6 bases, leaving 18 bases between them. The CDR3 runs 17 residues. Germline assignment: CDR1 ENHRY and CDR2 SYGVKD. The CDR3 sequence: CAISESMGGGNVNIQYF. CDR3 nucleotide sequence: TGTGCCATCAGTGAGTCGATGGGAGGGGGCAATGTAAACATTCAGTACTTC.

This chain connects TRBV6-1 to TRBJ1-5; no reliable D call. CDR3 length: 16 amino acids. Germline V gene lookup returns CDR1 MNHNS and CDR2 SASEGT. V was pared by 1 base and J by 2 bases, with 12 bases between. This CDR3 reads CASSEESNRRNQPQHF. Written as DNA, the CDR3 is TGTGCCAGCAGTGAAGAGTCGAACCGTCGCAATCAGCCCCAGCATTTT.